These 28 T cell receptor beta chains were sequenced from one sample in a study of blood T cell repertoires in COVID-19. Profiling relied on immunoSEQ multiplex PCR, and the TCRdb table lists in-frame clones only, not all of them. The table has 90,000 to 130,000 clones, roughly 86% seen once. The sample comprised peripheral blood. These receptors all stem from a man aged 35 to 55 with acute or convalescent COVID-19.

The chain uses TRBV7-2 and TRBJ2-5; 8 bases map to TRBD1. Germline CDR1 is SGHTA and CDR2 is FQGNSA. The J segment lost 5 bases and the V segment lost 3 bases, leaving 2 bases of the junction unmatched. This CDR3 has 13 amino acids. CDR3 amino acids: CASSFTGGETQYF. In DNA form, the CDR3 reads TGTGCCAGCAGCTTTACAGGGGGGGAGACCCAGTACTTC.

The rearrangement uses TRBV11-2 and TRBJ1-4; the D gene is possibly TRBD1 (6 bases). This CDR3 region has 16 residues. Germline V gene sequence: CDR1 SGHAT, CDR2 FQNNGV. V lost 5 bases and J 5 bases, leaving 18 bases between the germline ends. DNA of the CDR3: TGTGCCAGCAGCCCTAGAGGGGGACAAGCGAATGAAAAACTGTTTTTT. It is translated as CASSPRGGQANEKLFF. Full variable domain (remainder filled in from reference TRBV11-2 and TRBJ1-4): EAGVAQSPRYKIIEKRQSVAFWCNPISGHATLYWYQQILGQGPKLLIQFQNNGVVDDSQLPKDRFSAERLKGVDSTLKIQPAKLEDSAVYLCASSPRGGQANEKLFFGSGTQLSVL.

The V and J genes are TRBV30 and TRBJ2-3, with 8 bases aligning to TRBD2. V lost 0 bases to trimming and J lost 2 bases; unmatched junction nucleotides: 4. Germline V lookup: CDR1 GTSNPN, CDR2 SVGIG (reference sequence). The length of the CDR3 is 15 residues. The CDR3 loop is CAWSVLSGATDTQYF. In DNA, the CDR3 is TGTGCCTGGAGTGTACTTAGCGGGGCCACAGATACGCAGTATTTT.

This chain joins TRBV19 and TRBJ2-2; D might be TRBD2 (5 bases). V was pared by 6 bases and J by 5 bases, with 22 bases between. Germline loops: CDR1 LNHDA, CDR2 SQIVND (reference sequence). CDR3 length: 17 residues. CDR3 in amino acids: CASSLGTRLSGTGELFF. The CDR3 DNA reads as TGTGCCAGTAGCCTGGGAACTCGGCTATCGGGGACCGGGGAGCTGTTTTTT.

This clone appeared once. The chain recombines TRBV19 with TRBJ2-1; TRBD2 agrees at 13 bases. The CDR3 runs 15 residues. Per the germline V gene, CDR1 is LNHDA and CDR2 is SQIVND (reference sequence). The V segment lost 3 bases and the J segment 7 bases; nucleotides outside the gene matches: 3. This chain's CDR3 is CASSIALAGGNEQFF. For the CDR3, the DNA is TGTGCCAGTAGTATCGCACTAGCGGGAGGGAATGAGCAGTTCTTC.

The V and J genes are TRBV7-2 and TRBJ1-2, with a weak D call TRBD1 (6 bases). Looked up from germline, CDR1 is SGHTA and CDR2 is FQGNSA. The length of the CDR3 is 13 residues. The V gene lost 4 bases and the J gene lost 7 bases, with 13 bases spanning the gap. The CDR3 region has the DNA TGTGCCAGCAGCTCCAGGACAGAGAGTGGCTACACCTTC. This gives the protein CASSSRTESGYTF.

The CDR3 coding sequence is TGTGCCAGCAGCTTAGTTTCCCAGAACGAGCAGTACTTC. Its translation: CASSLVSQNEQYF. V and J are TRBV7-2 and TRBJ2-7; unclear D gene. The V gene's germline CDR1 is SGHTA and CDR2 FQGNSA. With 1 base removed from V and 5 bases from J, the gap between germline ends came to 9 bases. The CDR3 length is 13 residues.

This clone was seen just once. The rearrangement uses TRBV9 and TRBJ2-1, with TRBD1 matching 7 bases. The trim removed 3 bases at V and 5 bases at J, leaving 8 bases unmatched. Germline V gene lookup returns CDR1 SGDLS and CDR2 YYNGEE. CDR3 length equals 15 residues. The CDR3: CASSDRGLNHNEQFF. CDR3 sequence (DNA): TGTGCCAGCAGCGACAGGGGCCTAAACCACAATGAGCAGTTCTTC. Full variable domain (outside the CDR3, taken from reference TRBV9 and TRBJ2-1): DSGVTQTPKHLITATGQRVTLRCSPRSGDLSVYWYQQSLDQGLQFLIQYYNGEERAKGNILERFSAQQFPDLHSELNLSSLELGDSALYFCASSDRGLNHNEQFFGPGTRLTVL.

V and J are TRBV2 and TRBJ1-2, with D unresolved. The CDR3 runs 13 residues. The V end lost 2 bases, the J end lost 3 bases, and 7 bases lay between the germline ends. Germline CDR1 reads SNHLY; CDR2 reads FYNNEI. The DNA of the CDR3 is TGTGCCAGCAGTGAATCCGGGGACTATGGCTACACCTTC. It yields the protein CASSESGDYGYTF. Using reference TRBV2 and TRBJ1-2 for the parts outside the CDR3, the full variable domain is EPEVTQTPSHQVTQMGQEVILRCVPISNHLYFYWYRQILGQKVEFLVSFYNNEISEKSEIFDDQFSVERPDGSNFTLKIRSTKLEDSAMYFCASSESGDYGYTFGSGTRLTVV.

In DNA form, the CDR3 reads TGTGCCAGCAGTTCCTCAACTAATGAAAAACTGTTTTTT. Residues: CASSSSTNEKLFF. The V gene is TRBV6-2 or TRBV6-3, the J gene TRBJ1-4; no clear D gene. V dropped 4 bases and J dropped 0 bases, with 3 bases sitting between them. The V gene's germline CDR1 is MNHEY and CDR2 SVGEGT. This CDR3 comprises 13 residues.

The rearrangement uses TRBV19 and TRBJ2-5, with 9 bases that match TRBD1. Germline assignment: CDR1 LNHDA and CDR2 SQIVND (reference sequence). The CDR3 has 16 residues. The ends lost 5 bases at V and 7 bases at J; junction bases unmatched: 14. Here the CDR3 reads CASSLKRGTGLGTQYF. The CDR3 nucleotides read TGTGCCAGTAGTCTTAAGAGAGGGACAGGGCTGGGGACCCAGTACTTC. Full variable domain (outside the CDR3, taken from reference TRBV19 and TRBJ2-5): DGGITQSPKYLFRKEGQNVTLSCEQNLNHDAMYWYRQDPGQGLRLIYYSQIVNDFQKGDIAEGYSVSREKKESFPLTVTSAQKNPTAFYLCASSLKRGTGLGTQYFGPGTRLLVL.

This chain links TRBV30 with TRBJ1-1; tentatively, D is TRBD1 (5 bases). V lost 4 bases, J lost 8 bases, and 14 bases lay in between. The CDR3 is made up of 12 amino acids. The germline CDR1 and CDR2 sequences are GTSNPN and SVGIG (reference sequence). CDR3 region: CAWTPRKGEAFF. The CDR3 DNA follows: TGTGCCTGGACCCCCCGTAAGGGGGAAGCTTTCTTT.

V is TRBV14 and J is TRBJ1-2; 7 bases are a match to TRBD1. J was trimmed by 3 bases and V by 5 bases; bases with no gene match: 6. Per the germline V gene, CDR1 is SGHDN and CDR2 is FVKESK. The CDR3 runs 14 residues. The CDR3 loop reads CASSMRGLHYGYTF. DNA of the CDR3: TGTGCCAGCAGCATGAGGGGGCTGCACTATGGCTACACCTTC.

This clone was seen just once. The V and J genes are TRBV4-2 and TRBJ1-3; possible D gene TRBD1, 5 bases. V lost 1 base, J lost 3 bases, and 16 bases lay in between. Germline V gene sequence: CDR1 LGHNA, CDR2 YNFKEQ. CDR3 length: 17 residues. CDR3 residues: CASSQVPGLGGGNTIYF. The CDR3 DNA is TGTGCCAGCAGCCAAGTACCAGGGCTAGGCGGTGGAAACACCATATATTTT.

The chain is built from TRBV5-1 and TRBJ1-1; D ambiguous. V was clipped by 2 bases and J by 1 base, with 9 bases between them. CDR1 is SGHRS, CDR2 YFSETQ, per germline. This CDR3 comprises 14 residues. The chain's CDR3 is CASSFTDSNTEAFF. The CDR3 bases are TGCGCCAGCAGCTTCACAGATTCGAACACTGAAGCTTTCTTT.

The V call is TRBV30, the J call TRBJ1-4, with D perhaps matching TRBD1 (6 bases). The CDR3 is 14 amino acids. V gave up 4 bases and J gave up 4 bases, with 13 bases separating them. Germline CDR1 GTSNPN, CDR2 SVGIG (reference sequence). For the CDR3, the DNA is TGTGCCTGGACGAAGGACAGCGGTAATGAAAAACTGTTTTTT. Translation: CAWTKDSGNEKLFF.

The chain has TRBV6-1 and TRBJ1-1, with a weak D call TRBD1 (6 bases). The CDR3 extends over 15 amino acids. Per germline, CDR1 MNHNS and CDR2 SASEGT. The V gene lost 3 bases and the J gene lost 1 base, with 12 bases spanning the gap. For the CDR3, the DNA is TGTGCCAGCAGTGACCAAGGACAGCCGAACACTGAAGCTTTCTTT. Residues: CASSDQGQPNTEAFF.

The chain employs TRBV15 and TRBJ2-1; 9 nucleotides agree with TRBD2. Unmatched junction bases numbered 16, after V lost 1 base and J lost 6 bases. The CDR3 is 19 residues long. Per germline, CDR1 LNHNV and CDR2 YYDKDF (reference sequence). CDR3 protein: CATSRVASGTVRYSNEQFF. The CDR3 coding sequence is TGTGCCACCAGCAGAGTGGCTAGCGGGACCGTCCGGTACTCCAATGAGCAGTTCTTC.

The J gene is TRBJ2-7, the V gene TRBV5-4; 10 bases match TRBD2. Germline trimming cut 6 bases from V and 4 bases from J; bases unmatched to any gene: 7. The germline V gene has CDR1 SGHNT and CDR2 YYREEE (reference sequence). This CDR3 is 14 amino acids long. DNA of the CDR3: TGTGCCAGCACCCGAGCGGGAGGGTTTTACGAGCAGTACTTC. The encoded protein is CASTRAGGFYEQYF.

J is TRBJ2-5 and V is TRBV3-1 (or the pseudogene TRBV3-2), with 9 bases identical to TRBD1. With 1 base clipped from V and 4 bases from J, the junction kept 10 bases outside the gene matches. Germline V gene data show CDR1 as LGHDT and CDR2 as YNNKEL (reference sequence). CDR3 length equals 17 residues. The CDR3 DNA reads as TGTGCCAGCAGCCAAGTTGTACCGGGACAGGGAGTAGAGACCCAGTACTTC. Its translation is CASSQVVPGQGVETQYF.

Only one count was recorded for this clone. The rearrangement joins TRBV9 to TRBJ1-4; 8 bases align to TRBD1. V lost 4 bases to trimming and J lost 8 bases; unmatched junction nucleotides: 10. The CDR3 contains 15 residues. Germline loops: CDR1 SGDLS, CDR2 YYNGEE. The CDR3 nucleotides are TGTGCCAGCAGCCCTCGGACAGGGATGGGGGAAAAACTGTTTTTT. Translated, it gives CASSPRTGMGEKLFF.

This clone was counted only a few times. The chain is built from TRBV7-9 and TRBJ2-1, with TRBD2 identical over 9 bases. Germline assignment: CDR1 SEHNR and CDR2 FQNEAQ (reference sequence). The CDR3 is 14 residues long. The J segment lost 4 bases and the V segment lost 3 bases, leaving 1 base of the junction unmatched. CDR3 sequence reads: CASSFSGRYNEQFF. DNA of the CDR3: TGTGCCAGCAGCTTCAGCGGGAGGTACAATGAGCAGTTCTTC.

This chain links TRBV10-1 with TRBJ1-1; D unresolved. Per germline, CDR1 WNHNN and CDR2 SYGVQD (reference sequence). The CDR3 is made up of 14 amino acids. Trimming pared 0 bases from V and 6 bases from J, leaving 11 bases between. The CDR3 DNA follows: TGCGCCAGCAGTGAGTCCGACGACTCCTCTGAAGCTTTCTTT. Amino acids: CASSESDDSSEAFF.

The chain links TRBV24-1 to TRBJ1-3, with 9 bases matching TRBD1. The V gene end was trimmed by 5 bases and the J gene end by 0 bases; junction bases not matched to a gene: 22. The CDR3 extends over 22 amino acids. CDR1 is KGHDR and CDR2 is SFDVKD in the germline V gene. Here the CDR3 DNA reads TGTGCCACCAGTGCATTGAACTTTAGGGGGGACAGGGCCCTTACCTCTGGAAACACCATATATTTT. Amino acid sequence: CATSALNFRGDRALTSGNTIYF.

V usage is TRBV20-1 and J usage is TRBJ1-2, with a possible D match to TRBD1 (5 bases). Trimming pared 3 bases from V and 4 bases from J, leaving 12 bases between. The CDR3 loop spans 13 amino acids. Germline CDR1 DFQATT, CDR2 SNEGSKA (reference sequence). The CDR3 spells CSASGGGGYGYTF. The CDR3 DNA is TGCAGTGCTAGTGGGGGGGGAGGCTATGGCTACACCTTC.

The chain links TRBV10-1 to TRBJ2-1; D call uncertain. Germline loops: CDR1 WNHNN, CDR2 SYGVQD (reference sequence). The CDR3 totals 14 residues. V was pared by 8 bases and J by 1 base, with 12 bases between. The CDR3 DNA follows: TGCGCCAGCGACGGAGCGATATCCTACAATGAGCAGTTCTTC. Its translation: CASDGAISYNEQFF.

In nucleotides, the CDR3 is TGTGCCACCAGTGATTTGCAGGGGGCGGATACGCAGTATTTT. Protein: CATSDLQGADTQYF. The J gene is TRBJ2-3, the V gene TRBV24-1, with 8 nucleotides matching TRBD1. J was trimmed by 6 bases and V by 0 bases; bases with no gene match: 1. Germline assignment: CDR1 KGHDR and CDR2 SFDVKD. The CDR3 is 14 amino acids.

The CDR3 DNA sequence: TGTGCCAGTAGTATGGGGACAGGGAACACCGGGGAGCTGTTTTTT. Amino acids: CASSMGTGNTGELFF. The chain uses TRBV19 and TRBJ2-2; TRBD1 aligns across 8 bases. V was clipped by 3 bases and J by 1 base; unmatched bases: 1. The CDR3 loop spans 15 amino acids. Germline CDR1 LNHDA, CDR2 SQIVND (reference sequence).